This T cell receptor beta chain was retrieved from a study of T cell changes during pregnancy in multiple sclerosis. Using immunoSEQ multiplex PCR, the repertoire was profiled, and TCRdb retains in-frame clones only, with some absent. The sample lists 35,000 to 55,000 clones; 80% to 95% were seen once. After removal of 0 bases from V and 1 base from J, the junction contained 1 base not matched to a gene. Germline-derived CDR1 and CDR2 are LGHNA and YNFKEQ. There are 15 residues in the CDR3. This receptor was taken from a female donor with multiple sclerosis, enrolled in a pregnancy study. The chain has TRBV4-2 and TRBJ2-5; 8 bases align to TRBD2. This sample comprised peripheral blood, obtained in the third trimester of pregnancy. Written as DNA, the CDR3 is TGTGCCAGCAGCCAAGATCGGGAGGGCCAAGAGACCCAGTACTTC. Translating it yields CASSQDREGQETQYF.